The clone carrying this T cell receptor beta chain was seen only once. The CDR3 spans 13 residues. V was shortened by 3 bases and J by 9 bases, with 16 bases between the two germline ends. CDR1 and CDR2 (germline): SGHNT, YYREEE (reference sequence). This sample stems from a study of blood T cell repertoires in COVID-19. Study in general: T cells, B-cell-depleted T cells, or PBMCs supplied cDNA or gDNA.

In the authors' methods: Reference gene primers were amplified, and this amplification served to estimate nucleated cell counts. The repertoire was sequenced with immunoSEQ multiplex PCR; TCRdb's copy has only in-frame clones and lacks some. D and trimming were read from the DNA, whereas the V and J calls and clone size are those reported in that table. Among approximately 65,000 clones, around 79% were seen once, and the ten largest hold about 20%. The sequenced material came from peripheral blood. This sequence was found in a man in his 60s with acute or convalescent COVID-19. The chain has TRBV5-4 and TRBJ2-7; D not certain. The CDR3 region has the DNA TGTGCCAGCAGCTCGCCATCCCTACGAGGGCAGTACTTC. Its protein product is CASSSPSLRGQYF. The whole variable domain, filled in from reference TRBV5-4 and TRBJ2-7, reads ETGVTQSPTHLIKTRGQQVTLRCSSQSGHNTVSWYQQALGQGPQFIFQYYREEENGRGNFPPRFSGLQFPNYSSELNVNALELDDSALYLCASSSPSLRGQYFGPGTRLTVT.